The source of this T cell receptor beta chain is a study of CD8+CD57+ T cells in acquired aplastic anemia. Study background: Isolated CD4+ and CD8+ cells, once sorted, yielded DNA averaging 3.2 ug.

TCR beta VDJ combinations and CDR3 sequences were profiled from genomic DNA. TCRdb independently ran MiXCR on the reads; one entry per CDR3 protein. The sample carries hundreds of thousands of distinct CDR3 sequences, around 68% recorded once. About this clonotype: Its antigen is unknown.

General study points: A significant difference in CD8+ Simpson's diversity between patients and controls was not found. Patients and controls shared twenty-nine CD8+ CDR3 sequences.

V lost 5 bases, J lost 4 bases, and 11 bases lay in between. Germline V gives CDR1 SGHTA, CDR2 FQGNSA. The CDR3 extends over 13 amino acids. This receptor was identified in a human donor in good health, serving as a control. The sequenced material came from sorted CD4+, CD8+, or CD8+CD57+ T cells (not recorded which) from PBMCs. The chain links TRBV7-2 to TRBJ1-2; D is unresolved. The CDR3 region is CASSERAIYGYTF. Here the CDR3 DNA reads TGTGCCAGCAGCGAAAGGGCGATCTATGGCTACACCTTC.